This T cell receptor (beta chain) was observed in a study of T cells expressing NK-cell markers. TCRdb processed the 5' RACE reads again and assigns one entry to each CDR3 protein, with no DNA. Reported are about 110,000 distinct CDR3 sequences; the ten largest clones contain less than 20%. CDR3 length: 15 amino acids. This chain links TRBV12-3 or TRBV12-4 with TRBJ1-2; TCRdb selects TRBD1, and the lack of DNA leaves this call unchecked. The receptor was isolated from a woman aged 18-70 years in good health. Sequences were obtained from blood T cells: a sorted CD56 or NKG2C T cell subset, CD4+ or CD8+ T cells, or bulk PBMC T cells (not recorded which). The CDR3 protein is CASKQWTPSDYGYTF.